This T cell receptor beta chain was observed in a study of blood T cell repertoires in COVID-19. Individuals aged roughly 18 to 95 years were recruited from about two dozen US areas. TCRdb's table, derived via immunoSEQ multiplex PCR, lists solely in-frame clones and lacks some. Of over 200,000 clones in the sample, over 70% were seen once. The specimen was PBMCs or T cells enriched from blood (not recorded which). The origin of this receptor is a woman in her 30s who had been exposed to COVID-19.

DNA for the CDR3: TGCAGCGTTTCCCAAGGGGGCTACAATGAGCAGTTCTTC. Protein: CSVSQGGYNEQFF. The chain recombines TRBV29-1 with TRBJ2-1, with a possible D match to TRBD1 (6 bases). Germline V gene lookup returns CDR1 SQVTM and CDR2 ANQGSEA. V dropped 5 bases and J dropped 3 bases, with 11 bases sitting between them. The CDR3 has 13 amino acids.